The rows below give T cell receptor beta chains drawn from one sample of a study of CD8 T cells in ankylosing spondylitis. TCRdb reprocessed the 5' RACE reads with MiXCR, giving one entry per CDR3 protein. Of about 130,000 distinct CDR3 sequences listed, 9.3% are singletons. Sequencing was done on a sample of blood, either unsorted or a sorted T cell fraction (not recorded which). These receptors originate from a male donor with ankylosing spondylitis or in good health (not recorded which). Both conserved end residues are trimmed from each CDR3.

V gene	J gene	CDR3 protein
TRBV6-2/TRBV6-3	TRBJ2-1	ASSYGTPAVGEQF
TRBV6-1	TRBJ2-7	ASSEIAEQY
TRBV5-1	TRBJ2-7	ASSLGGQGLYEQY
TRBV6-5	TRBJ2-7	ASSYSGTSGRFYYEQY
TRBV4-1	TRBJ2-3	ASSKRTGASTDTQY
TRBV6-2/TRBV6-3	TRBJ2-2	ASGYALNTGELF
TRBV20-1	TRBJ1-3	SVTQGSGNTIY
TRBV20-1	TRBJ2-3	SARVEREDNTDTQY
TRBV4-2	TRBJ2-2	ASRRDRGNTGELF
TRBV12-3/TRBV12-4	TRBJ2-1	ASTRSGNNEQF
TRBV18	TRBJ2-1	ASSPLTSGSSYNEQF
TRBV4-1	TRBJ2-5	ASSSSQAINKETQY
TRBV20-1	TRBJ2-1	SARGGLAVYNEQF
TRBV5-1	TRBJ1-5	ASSLASDQPQH
TRBV2	TRBJ2-1	ASRRISGKKDNEQF
TRBV7-2	TRBJ2-3	ASSLGQGANTDTQY
TRBV19	TRBJ2-1	ASSTRSGQF
TRBV5-6	TRBJ1-3	ASSRAINFGNPIY
TRBV5-1	TRBJ2-6	ASSLGLSGANVLT
TRBV5-1	TRBJ2-7	ASSQDNPGQGVEQY
TRBV7-6	TRBJ2-1	ASSLREFREQF
TRBV3-1	TRBJ1-6	ASSQAYGNSPLH
TRBV27	TRBJ1-6	ASSFLGGTGSGEDSPLH
TRBV12-3/TRBV12-4	TRBJ2-7	ASSPSATPGEQY
TRBV28	TRBJ2-1	ASSDLFGTEVNEQF
TRBV29-1	TRBJ2-1	SADRTGGNEQF
TRBV7-2	TRBJ1-5	ASSPMEYSNQPQH
TRBV11-2	TRBJ1-1	ASSLDLIEAF
TRBV4-3	TRBJ2-1	ASSQELDNEQF
TRBV7-8	TRBJ2-7	ASSIIAGDYEQY
TRBV25-1	TRBJ2-7	ASSESGAYEQY
TRBV12-3/TRBV12-4	TRBJ2-5	ASGRGDSTDETQY
TRBV29-1	TRBJ2-3	SVESPNQDTQY
TRBV9	TRBJ2-4	ASSVGTAENIQY
TRBV12-3/TRBV12-4	TRBJ2-7	ASSLWRLSYEQY
TRBV18	TRBJ2-7	ASSPRITGQGKVYEQY
TRBV29-1	TRBJ1-2	SVAPVGEDGYT
TRBV7-3	TRBJ2-1	ASSLGSSEQF
TRBV20-1	TRBJ2-5	SARLVGGGETQY
TRBV5-1	TRBJ2-1	ASKGGGNDNEQF
TRBV15	TRBJ2-1	ATTSGGRNEQF
TRBV7-2	TRBJ2-5	ASSLAGTSVETQY
TRBV18	TRBJ2-1	ASSPLSILAGVNGNEQF
TRBV29-1	TRBJ2-7	SVEDPRGYEQY
TRBV7-2	TRBJ2-1	ASSLGWPF
TRBV11-2	TRBJ2-7	ASSLSRAYEQY
TRBV5-5	TRBJ2-5	ASSLGPLGETQY
TRBV4-1	TRBJ1-2	ASSQVPGTNYGYT
TRBV7-8	TRBJ1-2	ASSPRSGTGKTGYT